In this sample, the clone carrying this T cell receptor (beta chain) turned up a few times. What it binds is unknown. Every donor was a healthy person donating bone marrow. Germline lookup yields CDR1 LNHDA and CDR2 SQIVND (reference sequence). The CDR3 runs 14 residues. The germline V and J ends were trimmed by 8 bases and 5 bases, with 19 bases remaining between them. PCR involved 60 Vbeta and 13 Jbeta primers. Assay used: immunoSEQ multiplex PCR; TCRdb lists only in-frame clones, some missing. The table has some 170,000 clones, 9.5% seen once; the top ten hold over 1%. The sample comes from a study of cytomegalovirus exposure and HLA in healthy donors. Turning to the study itself: Samples from HLA-typed donors yielded approximately 80 million unique TCRs in an early data release. Notes on the study in general: In a later analysis, donors in an Asian-associated ancestry cluster reportedly had fewer N-insertions in productive TCRs than the cohort mean.

The genes are TRBV19 and TRBJ2-7; unclear D gene. The TCR sequence derives from a woman aged 25 to 39 in good health and CMV-seropositive. Sequencing was done on a sample of PBMCs. CDR3 loop: CASRSPENFDEQYF. CDR3 in DNA: TGTGCCAGTCGATCCCCGGAGAATTTCGACGAGCAGTACTTC.